This T cell receptor beta chain was obtained from a study of CD8 T cells in Susac syndrome. Random hexamers served to reverse transcribe roughly 0.45 to 1 ug RNA. TCRdb ran MiXCR on the immunoSEQ multiplex PCR reads and lists one entry per CDR3 protein. The sample includes some 300,000 distinct CDR3 sequences, roughly 90% of them seen just once. The CDR3 loop spans 14 amino acids. Trimming pared 1 base from V and 2 bases from J, leaving 6 bases between. CDR1 and CDR2 (germline): SEHNR, FQNEAQ (reference sequence). The sample comprised CD8+ T cells from PBMCs. This receptor was obtained from a human donor with multiple sclerosis. The V gene is TRBV7-9, the J gene TRBJ2-1; D is unresolved. CDR3 coding DNA: TGTGCCAGCAGCTTAGAGGCCGCCTACAATGAGCAGTTCTTC. This codes for CASSLEAAYNEQFF.